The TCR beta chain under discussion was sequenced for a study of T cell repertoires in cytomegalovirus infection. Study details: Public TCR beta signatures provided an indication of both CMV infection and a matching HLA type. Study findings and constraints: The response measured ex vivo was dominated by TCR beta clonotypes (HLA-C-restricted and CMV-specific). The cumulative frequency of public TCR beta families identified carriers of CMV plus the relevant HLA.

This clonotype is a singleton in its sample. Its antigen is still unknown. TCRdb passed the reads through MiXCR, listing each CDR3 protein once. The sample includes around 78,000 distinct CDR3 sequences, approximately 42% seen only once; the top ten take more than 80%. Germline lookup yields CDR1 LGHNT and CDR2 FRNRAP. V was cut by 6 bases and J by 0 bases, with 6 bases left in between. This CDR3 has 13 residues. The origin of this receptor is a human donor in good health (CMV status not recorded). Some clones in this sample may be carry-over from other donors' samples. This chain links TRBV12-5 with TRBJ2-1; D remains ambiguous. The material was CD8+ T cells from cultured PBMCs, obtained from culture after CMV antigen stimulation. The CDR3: CASGPSSYNEQFF. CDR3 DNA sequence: TGTGCTAGTGGCCCGAGCTCCTACAATGAGCAGTTCTTC.